This T cell receptor beta chain was retrieved from a study of OX40 agonist ivuxolimab in advanced cancers. With baseline, cycle 4 day 1, and cycle 7 day 1 as timepoints, blood was sampled. V was shortened by 6 bases and J by 5 bases, with 16 bases between the two germline ends. The CDR3 has 14 residues. The germline gives CDR1 MDHEN, CDR2 SYDVKM. Data came from immunoSEQ multiplex PCR; TCRdb stores just in-frame clones and leaves some out. The sample has approximately 70,000 clones; about 89% are singletons. The material sequenced was CD4+ or CD8+ T cells sorted from blood, taken in a trial of the OX40 agonist ivuxolimab. The chain links TRBV28 to TRBJ1-2, with D tentatively TRBD1 (5 bases). This clonotype was obtained from an adult with an advanced solid tumor such as melanoma, head and neck, liver or kidney cancer. This CDR3 is CASSHGTVQYGYTF. The CDR3 bases are TGTGCCAGCAGCCATGGGACCGTTCAATATGGCTACACCTTC.